This TCR beta chain was sequenced during a study of T-cell reconstitution after alpha-beta-depleted transplantation in children. Study outcomes and limitations: Among T cells one year after transplant, newly produced cells accounted for most counts and diversity. Approximately two months post-transplant, alpha-beta T cells reportedly originated from several hundred expanded graft clones. Some patients' high day-60 TCRbeta diversity was traced to surviving recipient T cells and thymic progenitors.

Molecular barcoding with unique molecular identifiers was used for the TCRbeta library. One entry per CDR3 protein, called by TCRdb with MiXCR from the PCR reads. This sample has 440,000 or so distinct CDR3 sequences, with roughly two fifths found just once. Concerning this clonotype: No antigen is known for it.

The clonotype originates from a girl aged 2-10 years with aplastic anemia, due to receive a stem cell transplant. The sample in question was PBMCs, obtained before TCRalphabeta/CD19-depleted stem cell transplant.

For the CDR3, the DNA is TGTGCCTGGAGGATAGCGGAACGAAGCTCCTACAATGAGCAGTTCTTC. This encodes CAWRIAERSSYNEQFF. The V and J genes are TRBV30 and TRBJ2-1, with D maybe TRBD2 (6 bases). The germline V gene encodes CDR1 GTSNPN and CDR2 SVGIG (reference sequence). The CDR3 extends over 16 amino acids. V shed 3 bases and J shed 0 bases, with 15 bases lying between them.